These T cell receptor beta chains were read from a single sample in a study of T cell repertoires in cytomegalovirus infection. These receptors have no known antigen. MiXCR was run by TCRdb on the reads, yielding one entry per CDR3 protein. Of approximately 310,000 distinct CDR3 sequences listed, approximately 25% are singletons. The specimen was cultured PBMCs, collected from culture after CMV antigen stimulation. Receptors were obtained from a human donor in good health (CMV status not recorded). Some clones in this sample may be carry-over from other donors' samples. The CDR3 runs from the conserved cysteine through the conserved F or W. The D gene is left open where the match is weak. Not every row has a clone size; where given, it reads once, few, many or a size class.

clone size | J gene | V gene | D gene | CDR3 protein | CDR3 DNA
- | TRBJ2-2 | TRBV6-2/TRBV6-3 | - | CASSYGRKNTGELFF | TGTGCCAGCAGTTACGGCCGAAAGAACACCGGGGAGCTGTTTTTT
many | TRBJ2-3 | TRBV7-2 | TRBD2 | CASSLGLAGPDTQYF | TGTGCCAGCAGCTTGGGACTAGCGGGACCAGATACGCAGTATTTT
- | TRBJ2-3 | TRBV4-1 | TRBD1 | CASSQVGTGTQYF | TGCGCCAGCAGCCAAGTGGGGACAGGGACGCAGTATTTT
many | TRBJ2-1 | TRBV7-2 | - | CASRSRRSVFIRNEQFF | TGTGCCAGCAGGTCGCGCAGGAGCGTCTTTATCCGCAATGAGCAGTTCTTC
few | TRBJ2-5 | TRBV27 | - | CASSLLGRKETQYF | TGTGCCAGCAGTTTATTGGGCAGGAAAGAGACCCAGTACTTC
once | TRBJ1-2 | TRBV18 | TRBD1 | CASSPAGDRLLSVWGYTF | TGTGCCAGCTCACCGGCGGGGGACAGGCTCCTTTCCGTGTGGGGCTACACCTTC
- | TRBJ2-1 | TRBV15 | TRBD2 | CAASTRLAGGYNEQFF | TGTGCCGCCAGCACCCGACTAGCGGGAGGGTACAATGAGCAGTTCTTC
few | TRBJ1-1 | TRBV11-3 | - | CASSPPPGRGNTEAFF | TGTGCCAGCAGCCCTCCCCCCGGACGGGGGAACACTGAAGCTTTCTTT
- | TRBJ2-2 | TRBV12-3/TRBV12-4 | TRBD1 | CASRGDRGPGELFF | TGTGCCAGCAGGGGGGACAGGGGGCCCGGGGAGCTGTTTTTT
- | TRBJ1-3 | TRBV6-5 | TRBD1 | CASSYDIDRGPGNTIYF | TGTGCCAGCAGTTACGATATCGACAGGGGGCCAGGAAACACCATATATTTT
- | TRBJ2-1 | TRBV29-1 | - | CSVEEVLKRAEQFF | TGCAGCGTTGAAGAGGTGCTCAAGCGGGCCGAGCAGTTCTTC
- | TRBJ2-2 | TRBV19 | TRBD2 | CASSISLAGGPSIGELFF | TGTGCCAGTAGTATCTCACTAGCGGGAGGGCCGTCGATCGGGGAGCTGTTTTTT
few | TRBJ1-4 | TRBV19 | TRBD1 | CASSIPTGLNEKLFF | TGTGCCAGTAGTATCCCGACAGGGCTGAATGAAAAACTGTTTTTT
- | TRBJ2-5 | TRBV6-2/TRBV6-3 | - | CASSYSPGPETQYF | TGTGCCAGCAGTTACTCGCCAGGGCCAGAGACCCAGTACTTC
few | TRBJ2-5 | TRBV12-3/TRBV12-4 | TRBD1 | CAWLRDSRWETQYF | TGTGCCTGGCTCCGGGACAGCAGATGGGAGACCCAGTACTTC
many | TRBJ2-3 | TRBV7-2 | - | CASSIDGSTDTQYF | TGTGCCAGCAGCATAGACGGAAGCACAGATACGCAGTATTTT
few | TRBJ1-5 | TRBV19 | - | CASSIPRQINDQPQHF | TGTGCCAGTAGTATACCTAGGCAGATCAACGATCAGCCCCAGCATTTT
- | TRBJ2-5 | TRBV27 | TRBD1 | CASGPGTAWKAQYF | TGTGCCAGCGGACCTGGGACAGCGTGGAAGGCCCAGTACTTC
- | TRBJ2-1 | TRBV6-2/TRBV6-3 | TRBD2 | CASSYASGGYNEQFF | TGTGCCAGCAGTTACGCTAGCGGGGGCTACAATGAGCAGTTCTTC
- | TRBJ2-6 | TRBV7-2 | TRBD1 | CASSSGQGSGANVLTF | TGTGCCAGCAGCTCCGGACAGGGGTCAGGGGCCAACGTCCTGACTTTC
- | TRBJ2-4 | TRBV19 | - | CASSATEGNIQYF | TGTGCCAGTAGCGCGACAGAGGGAAACATTCAGTACTTC
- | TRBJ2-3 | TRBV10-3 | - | CAISLGTDTQYF | TGTGCCATCAGCCTGGGCACAGATACGCAGTATTTT
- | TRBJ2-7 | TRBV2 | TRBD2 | CASSAWTSGIFQRGEKYF | TGTGCCAGCAGTGCTTGGACTAGCGGGATTTTCCAACGGGGCGAGAAGTACTTC
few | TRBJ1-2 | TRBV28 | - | CASSFGARGYTF | TGTGCCAGCAGTTTCGGGGCGCGTGGCTACACCTTC
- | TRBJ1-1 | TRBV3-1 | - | CASSQDERAGRYFF | TGTGCCAGCAGCCAAGATGAACGGGCAGGTCGGTATTTCTTT
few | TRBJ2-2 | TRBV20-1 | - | CSANNRVFYTGELFF | TGCAGTGCTAACAACAGGGTATTCTACACCGGGGAGCTGTTTTTT
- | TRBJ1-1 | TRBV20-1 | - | CSARGRNTEAFF | TGCAGTGCTCGGGGGAGGAACACTGAAGCTTTCTTT
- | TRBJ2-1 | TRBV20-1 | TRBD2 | CSASPGLAEMNEQFF | TGCAGTGCTTCTCCGGGACTAGCGGAGATGAATGAGCAGTTCTTC
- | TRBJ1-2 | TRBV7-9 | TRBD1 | CASSSSDRDYYGYTF | TGTGCCAGCAGCTCGTCGGACAGGGACTACTATGGCTACACCTTC
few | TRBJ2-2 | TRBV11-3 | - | CASSFGPETGELFF | TGTGCCAGCAGCTTTGGCCCTGAGACCGGGGAGCTGTTTTTT
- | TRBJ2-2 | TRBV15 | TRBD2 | CATSRGSWGELAGVSGELFF | TGTGCCACCAGCAGAGGTTCTTGGGGAGAGCTAGCGGGAGTTTCCGGGGAGCTGTTTTTT
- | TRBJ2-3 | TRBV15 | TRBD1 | CATSQRQGGATDTQYF | TGTGCCACCAGCCAGAGACAGGGGGGAGCGACAGATACGCAGTATTTT